The rows below give T cell receptor beta chains drawn from one sample of a study of response to subunit inactivated influenza vaccine. TCRdb ran MiXCR on the RT-PCR reads and lists one entry per CDR3 protein. The sample has about 500,000 distinct CDR3 sequences, around 13% seen once. The starting material was PBMCs from blood, obtained about 6 weeks after vaccination. The receptor set was obtained from a man over 45 who received an inactivated influenza vaccine. CDR3s include the opening cysteine and the closing phenylalanine or tryptophan. D genes are given only for firm matches. Where a row states a size, it is once, few, many or the class of an expanded clone; other rows omit it.

>TRBV27|many|NA|TRBJ2-7
CASSLSPTYEQYF
TGTGCCAGCAGTTTATCGCCGACCTACGAGCAGTACTTC
>TRBV7-7|few|TRBD2|TRBJ2-7
CAGLAGISWDEQYF
TGTGCCGGACTAGCGGGAATAAGTTGGGACGAGCAGTACTTC
>TRBV20-1|few|NA|TRBJ2-1
CSARDPFNEQFF
TGCAGTGCTAGAGATCCCTTCAATGAGCAGTTCTTC
>TRBV29-1|many|NA|TRBJ1-5
CSVVVGSSNQPQHF
TGCAGCGTTGTTGTCGGGTCTAGCAATCAGCCCCAGCATTTT
>TRBV6-1|few|NA|TRBJ2-6
CASSQFSGANVLTF
TGTGCCAGCAGTCAATTCTCTGGGGCCAACGTCCTGACTTTC
>TRBV6-5|few|NA|TRBJ2-5
CASTKAETQYF
TGTGCCAGCACTAAGGCGGAGACCCAGTACTTC
>TRBV6-5|NA|TRBD1|TRBJ2-2
CASSYSFSGTVAGELFF
TGTGCCAGCAGTTACTCGTTTTCCGGGACAGTGGCCGGGGAGCTGTTTTTT
>TRBV7-2|few|NA|TRBJ2-1
CASSLLPRDEQFF
TGTGCCAGCAGCTTACTTCCGCGGGATGAGCAGTTCTTC
>TRBV5-1|NA|NA|TRBJ2-2
CASAGGIDTGELFF
TGCGCCAGCGCGGGCGGGATAGACACCGGGGAGCTGTTTTTT
>TRBV11-2|few|NA|TRBJ2-2
CASRFGLAGGPRWAPGSCFF
NA
>TRBV27|few|NA|TRBJ2-5
CASSLGHPYQETQYF
TGTGCCAGCAGTTTGGGCCACCCGTACCAAGAGACCCAGTACTTC
>TRBV4-3|NA|TRBD2|TRBJ2-1
CASSRGLAGAYDEQFF
TGCGCCAGCAGCCGAGGACTAGCGGGAGCTTACGATGAGCAGTTCTTC
>TRBV6-1|few|NA|TRBJ1-2
CASSDKGYGYGYTF
TGTGCCAGCAGTGACAAGGGGTATGGCTATGGCTACACCTTC
>TRBV5-1|few|TRBD1|TRBJ2-7
CASSLESGGSYEQYF
TGCGCCAGCAGCTTGGAGTCAGGGGGCTCCTACGAGCAGTACTTC
>TRBV5-6|NA|NA|TRBJ2-1
CASSFVEVHNEQFF
TGTGCCAGCAGCTTCGTGGAGGTTCACAATGAGCAGTTCTTC
>TRBV5-1|NA|NA|TRBJ2-3
CASSLVSASTDTQYF
TGCGCCAGCAGCTTGGTGTCGGCCTCGACAGATACGCAGTATTTT
>TRBV6-5|few|NA|TRBJ2-7
CASSYRADRLTYEQYF
TGTGCCAGCAGTTACAGGGCGGATCGACTGACCTACGAGCAGTACTTC
>TRBV7-2|few|TRBD2|TRBJ2-3
CASSLAAGVVTDTQYF
TGTGCCAGCAGCTTAGCGGCGGGAGTGGTCACAGATACGCAGTATTTT
>TRBV12-3/TRBV12-4|few|NA|TRBJ1-6
CASKDRGDSPLHF
TGTGCCAGCAAAGATCGGGGCGATTCACCCCTCCACTTT
>TRBV18|NA|NA|TRBJ1-1
CASSPPGANTEAFF
TGTGCCAGCTCACCCCCGGGGGCAAACACTGAAGCTTTCTTT